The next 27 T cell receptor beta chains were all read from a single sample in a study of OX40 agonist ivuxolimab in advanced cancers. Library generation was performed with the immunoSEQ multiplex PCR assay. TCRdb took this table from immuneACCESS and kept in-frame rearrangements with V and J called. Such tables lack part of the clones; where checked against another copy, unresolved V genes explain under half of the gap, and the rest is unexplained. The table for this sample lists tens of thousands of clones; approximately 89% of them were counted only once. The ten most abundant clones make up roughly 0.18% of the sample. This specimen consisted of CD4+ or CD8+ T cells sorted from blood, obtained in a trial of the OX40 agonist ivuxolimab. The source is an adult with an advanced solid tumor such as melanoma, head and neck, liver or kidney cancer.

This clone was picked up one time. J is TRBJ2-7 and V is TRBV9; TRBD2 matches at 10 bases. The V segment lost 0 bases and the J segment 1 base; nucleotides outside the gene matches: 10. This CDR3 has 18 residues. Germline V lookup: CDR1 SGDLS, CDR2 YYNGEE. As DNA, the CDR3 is TGTGCCAGCAGCGTAGGCTCAAGCGGGAGGGCTTTGTCCTACGAGCAGTACTTC. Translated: CASSVGSSGRALSYEQYF.

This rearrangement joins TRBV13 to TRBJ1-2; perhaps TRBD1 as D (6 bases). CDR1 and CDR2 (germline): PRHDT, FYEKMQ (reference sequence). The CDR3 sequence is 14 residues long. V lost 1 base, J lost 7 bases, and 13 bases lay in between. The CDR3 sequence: CASSLVLGTTGYTF. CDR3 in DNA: TGTGCCAGCAGCTTAGTCCTTGGGACAACTGGCTACACCTTC. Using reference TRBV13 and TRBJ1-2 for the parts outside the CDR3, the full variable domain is AAGVIQSPRHLIKEKRETATLKCYPIPRHDTVYWYQQGPGQDPQFLISFYEKMQSDKGSIPDRFSAQQFSDYHSELNMSSLELGDSALYFCASSLVLGTTGYTFGSGTRLTVV.

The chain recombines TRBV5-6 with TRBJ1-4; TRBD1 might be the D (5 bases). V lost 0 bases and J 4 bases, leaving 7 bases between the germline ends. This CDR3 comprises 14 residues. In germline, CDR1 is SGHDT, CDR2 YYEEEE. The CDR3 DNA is TGTGCCAGCAGCTTGGGACAGATTAATGAAAAACTGTTTTTT. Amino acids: CASSLGQINEKLFF.

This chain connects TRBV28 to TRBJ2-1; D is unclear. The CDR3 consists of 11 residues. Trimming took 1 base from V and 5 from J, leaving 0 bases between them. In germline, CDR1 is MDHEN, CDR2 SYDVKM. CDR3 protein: CASSLYNEQFF. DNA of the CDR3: TGTGCCAGCAGTTTATACAATGAGCAGTTCTTC.

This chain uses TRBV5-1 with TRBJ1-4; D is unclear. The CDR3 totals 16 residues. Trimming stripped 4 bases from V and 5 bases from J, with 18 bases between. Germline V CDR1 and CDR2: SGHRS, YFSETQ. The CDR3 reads CASSPNAAVANEKLFF. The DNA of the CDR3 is TGCGCCAGCAGCCCTAACGCGGCGGTGGCCAATGAAAAACTGTTTTTT.

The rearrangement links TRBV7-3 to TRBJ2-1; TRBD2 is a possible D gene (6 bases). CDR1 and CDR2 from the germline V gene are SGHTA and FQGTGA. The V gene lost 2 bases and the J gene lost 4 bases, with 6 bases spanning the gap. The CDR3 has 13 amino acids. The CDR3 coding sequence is TGTGCCAGCAGCTTAGGGACTTACAATGAGCAGTTCTTC. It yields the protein CASSLGTYNEQFF. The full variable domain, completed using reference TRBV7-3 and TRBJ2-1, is GAGVSQTPSNKVTEKGKYVELRCDPISGHTALYWYRQSLGQGPEFLIYFQGTGAADDSGLPNDRFFAVRPEGSVSTLKIQRTERGDSAVYLCASSLGTYNEQFFGPGTRLTVL.

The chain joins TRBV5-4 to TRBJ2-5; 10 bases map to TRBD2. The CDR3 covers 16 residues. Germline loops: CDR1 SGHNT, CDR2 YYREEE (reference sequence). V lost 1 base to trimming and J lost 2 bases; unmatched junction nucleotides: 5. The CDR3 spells CASSLSSGSPQETQYF. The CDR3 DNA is TGTGCCAGCAGCTTGTCTAGCGGGAGCCCACAAGAGACCCAGTACTTC.

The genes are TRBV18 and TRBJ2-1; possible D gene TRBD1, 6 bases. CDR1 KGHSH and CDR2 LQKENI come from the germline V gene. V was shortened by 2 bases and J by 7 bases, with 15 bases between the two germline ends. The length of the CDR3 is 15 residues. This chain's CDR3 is CASSPLSQGTNEQFF. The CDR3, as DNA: TGTGCCAGCTCACCATTGTCGCAGGGGACGAATGAGCAGTTCTTC.

The CDR3 bases are TGTGCCAGCAGCTTGTCGCCCCACTCCTACGAGCAGTACTTC. Protein: CASSLSPHSYEQYF. The chain links TRBV5-6 to TRBJ2-7; D remains unclear. CDR1 is SGHDT, CDR2 YYEEEE, per germline. The V gene lost 1 base and the J gene lost 0 bases, with 8 bases spanning the gap. This CDR3 contains 14 residues.

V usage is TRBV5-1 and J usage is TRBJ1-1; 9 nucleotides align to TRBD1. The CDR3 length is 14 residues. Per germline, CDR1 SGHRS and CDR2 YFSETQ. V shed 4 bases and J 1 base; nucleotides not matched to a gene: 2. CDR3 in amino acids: CASSLQGANTEAFF. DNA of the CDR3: TGCGCCAGCAGCCTACAGGGGGCGAACACTGAAGCTTTCTTT.

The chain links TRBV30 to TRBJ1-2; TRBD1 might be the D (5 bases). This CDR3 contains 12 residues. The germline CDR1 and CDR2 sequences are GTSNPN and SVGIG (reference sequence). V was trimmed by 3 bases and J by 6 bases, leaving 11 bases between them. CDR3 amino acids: CAWRGRLDGYTF. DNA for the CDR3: TGTGCCTGGAGGGGACGCCTGGATGGCTACACCTTC.

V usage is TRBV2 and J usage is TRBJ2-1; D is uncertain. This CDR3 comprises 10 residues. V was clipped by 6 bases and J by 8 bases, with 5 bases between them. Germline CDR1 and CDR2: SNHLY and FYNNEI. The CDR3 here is CASRTDEQFF. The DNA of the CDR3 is TGTGCCAGCAGGACTGATGAGCAGTTCTTC.

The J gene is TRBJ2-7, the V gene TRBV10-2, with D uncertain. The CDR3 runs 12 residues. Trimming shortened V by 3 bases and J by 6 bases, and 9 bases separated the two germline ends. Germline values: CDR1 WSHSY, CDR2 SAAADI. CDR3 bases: TGCGCCAGCAGTGACCTCCTGGGCGAGCAGTACTTC. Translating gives CASSDLLGEQYF.

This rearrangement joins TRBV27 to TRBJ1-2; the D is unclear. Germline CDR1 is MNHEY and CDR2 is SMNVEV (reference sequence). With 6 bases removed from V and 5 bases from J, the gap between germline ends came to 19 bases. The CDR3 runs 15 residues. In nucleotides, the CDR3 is TGTGCCAGCAGCCCAACCGGCCAGCCAACGTATGGCTACACCTTC. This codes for CASSPTGQPTYGYTF.

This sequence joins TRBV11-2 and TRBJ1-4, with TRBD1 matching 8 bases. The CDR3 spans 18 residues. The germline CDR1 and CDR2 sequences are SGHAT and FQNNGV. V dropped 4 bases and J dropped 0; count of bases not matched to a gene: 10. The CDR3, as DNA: TGTGCCAGCAGCTCCAAACAGGGGGGGGTTGCAACTAATGAAAAACTGTTTTTT. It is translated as CASSSKQGGVATNEKLFF.

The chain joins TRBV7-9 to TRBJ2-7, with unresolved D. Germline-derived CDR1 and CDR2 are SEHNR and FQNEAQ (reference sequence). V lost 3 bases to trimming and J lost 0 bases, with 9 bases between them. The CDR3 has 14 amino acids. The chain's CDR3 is CASSFSVLSYEQYF. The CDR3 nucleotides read TGTGCCAGCAGCTTCTCGGTTCTCTCCTACGAGCAGTACTTC.

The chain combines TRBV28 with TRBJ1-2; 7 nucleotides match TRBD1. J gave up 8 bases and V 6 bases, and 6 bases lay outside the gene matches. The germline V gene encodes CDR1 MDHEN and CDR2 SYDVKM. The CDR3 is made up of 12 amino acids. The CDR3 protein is CASRTGTWGYTF. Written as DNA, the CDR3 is TGTGCCAGCAGGACAGGGACGTGGGGCTACACCTTC.

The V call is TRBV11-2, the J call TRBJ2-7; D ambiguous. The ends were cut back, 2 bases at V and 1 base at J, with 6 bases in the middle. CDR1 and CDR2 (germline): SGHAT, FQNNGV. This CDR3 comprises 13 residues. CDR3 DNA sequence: TGTGCCAGCAGCTTAAGCTTTTCCTACGAGCAGTACTTC. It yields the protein CASSLSFSYEQYF.

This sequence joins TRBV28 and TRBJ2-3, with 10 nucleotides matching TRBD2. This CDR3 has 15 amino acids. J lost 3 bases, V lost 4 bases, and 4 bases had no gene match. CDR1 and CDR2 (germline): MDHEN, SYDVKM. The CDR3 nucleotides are TGTGCCAGCAGTTCTAGCGGGAGATGGACAGATACGCAGTATTTT. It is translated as CASSSSGRWTDTQYF.

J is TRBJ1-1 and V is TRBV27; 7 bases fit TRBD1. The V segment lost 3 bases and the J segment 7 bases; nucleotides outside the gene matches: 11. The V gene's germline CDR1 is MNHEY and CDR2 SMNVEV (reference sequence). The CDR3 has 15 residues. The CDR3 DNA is TGTGCCAGCAGTTTGAGGGGGAACAGGGGTGGTGAAGCTTTCTTT. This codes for CASSLRGNRGGEAFF.

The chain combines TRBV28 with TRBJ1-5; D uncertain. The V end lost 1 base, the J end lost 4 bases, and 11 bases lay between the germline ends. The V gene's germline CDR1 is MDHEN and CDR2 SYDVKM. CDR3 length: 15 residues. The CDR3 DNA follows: TGTGCCAGCAGTTTATCGGTTGCCGGGAATCAGCCCCAGCATTTT. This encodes CASSLSVAGNQPQHF.

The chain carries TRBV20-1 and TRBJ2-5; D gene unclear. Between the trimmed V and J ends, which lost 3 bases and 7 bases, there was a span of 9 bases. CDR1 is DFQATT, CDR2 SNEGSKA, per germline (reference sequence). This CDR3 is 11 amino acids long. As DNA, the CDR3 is TGCAGTGCTAGCGTTCGTGGGACCCAGTACTTC. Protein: CSASVRGTQYF.

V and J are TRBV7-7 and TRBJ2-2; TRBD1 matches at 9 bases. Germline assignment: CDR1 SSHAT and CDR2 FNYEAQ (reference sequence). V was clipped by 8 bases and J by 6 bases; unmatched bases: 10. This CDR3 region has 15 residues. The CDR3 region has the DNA TGTGCCAGCGGACAAACAGGGGGCGTCGCCGGGGAGCTGTTTTTT. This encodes CASGQTGGVAGELFF.

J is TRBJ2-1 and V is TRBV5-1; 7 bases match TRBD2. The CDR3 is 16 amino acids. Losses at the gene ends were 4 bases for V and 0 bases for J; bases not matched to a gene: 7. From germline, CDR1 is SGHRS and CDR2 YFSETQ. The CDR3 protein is CASSLRAGTSYNEQFF. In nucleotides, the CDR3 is TGCGCCAGCAGCCTCCGAGCGGGAACCTCCTACAATGAGCAGTTCTTC. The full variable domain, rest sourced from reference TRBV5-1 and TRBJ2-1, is KAGVTQTPRYLIKTRGQQVTLSCSPISGHRSVSWYQQTPGQGLQFLFEYFSETQRNKGNFPGRFSGRQFSNSRSEMNVSTLELGDSALYLCASSLRAGTSYNEQFFGPGTRLTVL.

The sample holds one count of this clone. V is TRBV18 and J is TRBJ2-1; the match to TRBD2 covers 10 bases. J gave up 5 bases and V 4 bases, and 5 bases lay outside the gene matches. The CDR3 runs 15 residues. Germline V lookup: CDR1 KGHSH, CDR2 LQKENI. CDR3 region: CASSLGTSANNEQFF. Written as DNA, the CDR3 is TGTGCCAGCTCACTAGGGACTAGCGCTAACAATGAGCAGTTCTTC.

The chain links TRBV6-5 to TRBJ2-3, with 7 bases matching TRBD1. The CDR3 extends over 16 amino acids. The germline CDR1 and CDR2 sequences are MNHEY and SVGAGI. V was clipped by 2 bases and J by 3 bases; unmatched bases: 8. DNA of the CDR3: TGTGCCAGCAGTTACCTAAGGGGGCCGGGGACAGATACGCAGTATTTT. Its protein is CASSYLRGPGTDTQYF.

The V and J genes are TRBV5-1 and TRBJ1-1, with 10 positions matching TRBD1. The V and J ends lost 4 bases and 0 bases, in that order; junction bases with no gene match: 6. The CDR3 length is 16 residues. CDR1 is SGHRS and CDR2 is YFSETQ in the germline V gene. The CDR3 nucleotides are TGCGCCAGCAGCCTCAGACAGGGGGCAATGAACACTGAAGCTTTCTTT. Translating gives CASSLRQGAMNTEAFF.